This entry describes one TCR beta chain. Its target is unknown. Germline CDR1 and CDR2: DFQATT and SNEGSKA (reference sequence). The CDR3 is 17 residues long. The entry originates in a study of blood T cells in healthy people across ages. Broader study findings: While age rose, TCR beta diversity per million T cells dropped in a roughly linear way. More naive CD4+ cells and higher diversity marked long-lived donors relative to aged donors. In the absence of known donor CMV status, changes in expanded clonotypes were possibly confounded.

Healthy Russian Caucasian donors spanned ages roughly 6 to 100 years. Next came a second PCR, run for roughly 6 to 11 cycles, which used a sample-barcoded 5' primer along with a J-beta primer mix. TCRdb redid the calling of the 5' RACE reads with MiXCR, one entry per CDR3 protein. The sample has over 500,000 distinct CDR3 sequences; around 50% are singletons. The sequencing sample was made of blood. The receptor was derived from a woman at least 80 years old in good health. The chain employs TRBV20-1 and TRBJ2-1, with 8 positions matching TRBD1. The J call could be wrong; TRBJ2-7 is a better fit for the DNA end. CDR3 bases: TGCAGTGCTAGAGATCGCAGGGGTCAGGGGGCTTACAATGAGCAGTACTTC. Translation gives CSARDRRGQGAYNEQYF.